The clone carrying this T cell receptor beta chain has ten or more counts. In the source study's methods: Cell counts per sample came from amplifying reference gene primers. Repertoires were generated with immunoSEQ multiplex PCR, while TCRdb's copy carries only in-frame clones and drops some. V and J calls and clone size are copied from that table; D and trimming were computed from the DNA. The sample shows 95,000 to 150,000 clones, approximately 81% of them seen only once. These data come from a study of blood T cell repertoires in COVID-19. Study in general: Material from acute and convalescent COVID-19 was sourced from the United States, Italy and Spain. From T cells, B-cell-depleted T cells, or PBMCs came the material, which was cDNA or gDNA.

CDR1 and CDR2 from the germline V gene are SQVTM and ANQGSEA. CDR3 length: 14 residues. V was pared by 0 bases and J by 4 bases, with 12 bases between. The sequencing input was peripheral blood. The J gene is TRBJ2-5, the V gene TRBV29-1; D is possibly TRBD1 (5 bases). The clonotype was recovered from a man aged 35 to 55 with active or convalescent COVID-19. DNA for the CDR3: TGCAGCGTTGAAGATCCAGGGCCTCTAGAGACCCAGTACTTC. This sequence encodes CSVEDPGPLETQYF.